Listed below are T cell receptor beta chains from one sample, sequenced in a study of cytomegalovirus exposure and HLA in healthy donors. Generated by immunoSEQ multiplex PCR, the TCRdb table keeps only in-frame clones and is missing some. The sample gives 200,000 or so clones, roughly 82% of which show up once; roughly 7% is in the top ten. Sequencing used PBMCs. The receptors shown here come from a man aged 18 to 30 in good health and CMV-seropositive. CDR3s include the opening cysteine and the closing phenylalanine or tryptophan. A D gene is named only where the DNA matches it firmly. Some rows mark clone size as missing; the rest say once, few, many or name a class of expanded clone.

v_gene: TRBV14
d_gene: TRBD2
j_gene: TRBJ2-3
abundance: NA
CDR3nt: TGTGCCAGCAGCGAGAGAGGTGGGACTAGCGGGATGGATACGCAGTATTTT
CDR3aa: CASSERGGTSGMDTQYF

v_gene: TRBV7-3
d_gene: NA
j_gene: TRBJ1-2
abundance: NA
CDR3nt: TGTGCCAGCAGCTTAAGGGGAGCGCCCGCGTCGTGGGTTGGCTACACCTTC
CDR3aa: CASSLRGAPASWVGYTF

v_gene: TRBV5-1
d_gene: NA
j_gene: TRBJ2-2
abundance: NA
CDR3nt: TGCGCCAGCAGCTGGCTAGAGACTCAGAACACCGGGGAGCTGTTTTTT
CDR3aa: CASSWLETQNTGELFF

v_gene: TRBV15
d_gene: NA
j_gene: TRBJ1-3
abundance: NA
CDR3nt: TGTGCCACCAGCAGAGGGGAGAAAGTCTCTGGAAACACCATATATTTT
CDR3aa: CATSRGEKVSGNTIYF

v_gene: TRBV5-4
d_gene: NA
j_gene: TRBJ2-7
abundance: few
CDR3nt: TGTGCCAGCAGCTTGGGGCGACAGACCTACGAGCAGTACTTC
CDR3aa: CASSLGRQTYEQYF

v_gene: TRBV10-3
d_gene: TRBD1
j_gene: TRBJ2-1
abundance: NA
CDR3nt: TGTGCCATCAGTGAGTCGCAGGGGGCACTCAATGAGCAGTTCTTC
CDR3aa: CAISESQGALNEQFF

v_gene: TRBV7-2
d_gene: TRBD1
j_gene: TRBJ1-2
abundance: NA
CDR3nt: TGTGCCAGCAGCTTATCCCCCCAGGGGGTATCGGCTAACTATGGCTACACCTTC
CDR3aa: CASSLSPQGVSANYGYTF

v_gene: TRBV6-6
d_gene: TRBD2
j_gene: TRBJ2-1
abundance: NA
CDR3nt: TGTGCCAGCACCCCACTAGCGGGAGAGAAGCATGAGCAGTTCTTC
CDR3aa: CASTPLAGEKHEQFF

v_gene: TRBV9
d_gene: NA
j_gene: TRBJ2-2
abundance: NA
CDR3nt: TGTGCCAGCAGCGTAAAGGGGGCGAACACCGGGGAGCTGTTTTTT
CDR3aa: CASSVKGANTGELFF

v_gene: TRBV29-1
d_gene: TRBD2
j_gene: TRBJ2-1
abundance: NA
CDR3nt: TGCAGCGTTGGGGGACTAGCGGACAATGAGCAGTTCTTC
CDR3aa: CSVGGLADNEQFF